The clone carrying this TCR beta chain came up many times. This sample was included in a study of T-cell reconstitution after alpha-beta-depleted transplantation in children. Preparation of the TCRbeta library used unique molecular identifiers. TCRdb itself ran the PCR reads through MiXCR, one entry per CDR3 protein. The sample yields 70,000 to 95,000 distinct CDR3 sequences, roughly an eighth seen once. The length of the CDR3 is 14 residues. Trimming cost V 4 bases and J 5 bases, with 12 bases left between them. CDR1 and CDR2 (germline): LGHNA, YSLEER. The TCR originated in a human donor who donated a stem cell graft to a child with inherited bone marrow failure. The gene calls are TRBV4-3 and TRBJ2-1; D unresolved. Sequencing used PBMCs from the stem cell graft donor, obtained from the stem cell graft. CDR3 in amino acids: CASSPDGIHNEQFF. The CDR3 coding sequence is TGCGCCAGCAGCCCCGATGGGATCCACAATGAGCAGTTCTTC.